The rows below give T cell receptor beta chains drawn from one sample of a study of OX40 agonist ivuxolimab in advanced cancers. Some clones are missing from TCRdb's copy, which holds only in-frame ones; the method was immunoSEQ multiplex PCR. The data show just over 40,000 clones, about 87% seen once. This material consisted of CD4+ or CD8+ T cells sorted from blood, taken in a trial of the OX40 agonist ivuxolimab. The receptors come from an adult with an advanced solid tumor such as melanoma, head and neck, liver or kidney cancer. Each CDR3 is given with its conserved first and last residue. The D gene is left open where the match is weak. Clone size is stated in some rows and not others, as once, few, many or a class when expanded.

CDR3nt: TGTGCCAGCAGGGGGACAGGGTTTGAAGCTTTCTTT; CDR3aa: CASRGTGFEAFF; j_gene: TRBJ1-1; v_gene: TRBV6-5; abundance: NA; d_gene: TRBD1
CDR3nt: TGTGCCACCAGCAGAAGGGGGGGGGCTCAGCCCCAGCATTTT; CDR3aa: CATSRRGGAQPQHF; j_gene: TRBJ1-5; v_gene: TRBV15; abundance: medium-sized; d_gene: NA
CDR3nt: TGTGCCAGCAGCCAAGAATCGGACAGCTACCTCACCGGGGAGCTGTTTTTT; CDR3aa: CASSQESDSYLTGELFF; j_gene: TRBJ2-2; v_gene: TRBV4-2; abundance: NA; d_gene: NA
CDR3nt: TGTGCCAGCAGTTTCGAGGGACAAGAGACCCAGTACTTC; CDR3aa: CASSFEGQETQYF; j_gene: TRBJ2-5; v_gene: TRBV6-5; abundance: once; d_gene: NA
CDR3nt: TGTGCCAGCAGCACCGACAGGGGGCTGATCCTAGCGGGAGTTAGGCAAGATACGCAGTATTTT; CDR3aa: CASSTDRGLILAGVRQDTQYF; j_gene: TRBJ2-3; v_gene: TRBV13; abundance: NA; d_gene: NA
CDR3nt: TGTGCCAGCAGGCGACAGGAGGAGCAGTACTTC; CDR3aa: CASRRQEEQYF; j_gene: TRBJ2-7; v_gene: TRBV5-6; abundance: NA; d_gene: NA
CDR3nt: TGTGCCTGGAGATCGGGGTACGGCACTGAAGCTTTCTTT; CDR3aa: CAWRSGYGTEAFF; j_gene: TRBJ1-1; v_gene: TRBV30; abundance: NA; d_gene: NA
CDR3nt: TGTGCCAGCAGCCAAGAAAGGGTAGGGGAGGGGGAGGATACGCAGTATTTT; CDR3aa: CASSQERVGEGEDTQYF; j_gene: TRBJ2-3; v_gene: TRBV4-2; abundance: NA; d_gene: NA
CDR3nt: TGTGCCAGTAGTATAGCGGCGACAGAGGGTACCGGGGAGCTGTTTTTT; CDR3aa: CASSIAATEGTGELFF; j_gene: TRBJ2-2; v_gene: TRBV19; abundance: NA; d_gene: NA
CDR3nt: TGTGCCAGTAGCGAAGGGGGCACCTGGGGTGGTGAAGCTTTCTTT; CDR3aa: CASSEGGTWGGEAFF; j_gene: TRBJ1-1; v_gene: TRBV19; abundance: NA; d_gene: TRBD1
CDR3nt: TGTGCCAGCTCACCGGAGAAACGGGATGAAGCTTTCTTT; CDR3aa: CASSPEKRDEAFF; j_gene: TRBJ1-1; v_gene: TRBV18; abundance: NA; d_gene: NA
CDR3nt: TGTGCCAGCAGTGTGATCATAGGGTATGAGACCCAGTACTTC; CDR3aa: CASSVIIGYETQYF; j_gene: TRBJ2-5; v_gene: TRBV6-1; abundance: NA; d_gene: NA
CDR3nt: TGTGCCAGCAGTGGGGGTGACACCGGGGAGCTGTTTTTT; CDR3aa: CASSGGDTGELFF; j_gene: TRBJ2-2; v_gene: TRBV6-5; abundance: NA; d_gene: NA
CDR3nt: TGTGCCAGCAGCATCCTTCGAGCGGCATTGGACGAGCAGTACTTC; CDR3aa: CASSILRAALDEQYF; j_gene: TRBJ2-7; v_gene: TRBV6-5; abundance: NA; d_gene: NA
CDR3nt: TGCGCCAGCACCCTAGGGGGGAGCAACGAGCAGTACTTC; CDR3aa: CASTLGGSNEQYF; j_gene: TRBJ2-7; v_gene: TRBV5-1; abundance: NA; d_gene: NA
CDR3nt: TGTGCCAGCAGCGTAGTTGAGACAGGGTTAACTTTCTTT; CDR3aa: CASSVVETGLTFF; j_gene: TRBJ1-1; v_gene: TRBV9; abundance: NA; d_gene: TRBD1
CDR3nt: TGTGCCAGCAGTGACGGGACAGACCCCTACGAGCAGTACTTC; CDR3aa: CASSDGTDPYEQYF; j_gene: TRBJ2-7; v_gene: TRBV25-1; abundance: once; d_gene: TRBD1
CDR3nt: TGTGCCAGCAGTTTGGGTGCCGGGACACATACGGTTATAGGTGAGCAGTTCTTC; CDR3aa: CASSLGAGTHTVIGEQFF; j_gene: TRBJ2-1; v_gene: TRBV27; abundance: NA; d_gene: NA
CDR3nt: TGTGCCAGCAGCTTACCCCTCGGGCAGCCGACCTACGAGCAGTACTTC; CDR3aa: CASSLPLGQPTYEQYF; j_gene: TRBJ2-7; v_gene: TRBV7-9; abundance: NA; d_gene: NA
CDR3nt: TGTGCCAGCAGGTCCTGGAACACTGAAGCTTTCTTT; CDR3aa: CASRSWNTEAFF; j_gene: TRBJ1-1; v_gene: TRBV7-6; abundance: NA; d_gene: NA
CDR3nt: TGTGCCAGCAGTGATCAGGGGTCAACCTACGAGCAGTACTTC; CDR3aa: CASSDQGSTYEQYF; j_gene: TRBJ2-7; v_gene: TRBV25-1; abundance: NA; d_gene: NA
CDR3nt: TGTGCCAGCAGCAATACCGGGACAGGGGACTATGGCTACACCTTC; CDR3aa: CASSNTGTGDYGYTF; j_gene: TRBJ1-2; v_gene: TRBV28; abundance: NA; d_gene: TRBD1
CDR3nt: TGTGCCAGCAGCATCGACGATGCTTACGAGCAGTACTTC; CDR3aa: CASSIDDAYEQYF; j_gene: TRBJ2-7; v_gene: TRBV7-6; abundance: few; d_gene: NA
CDR3nt: TGTGCCACCAGCAGAGATCAACCGGCGGGAGAAGGCGAGCAGTACTTC; CDR3aa: CATSRDQPAGEGEQYF; j_gene: TRBJ2-7; v_gene: TRBV15; abundance: NA; d_gene: TRBD2
CDR3nt: TGTGCCAGCAGCTCAGTGACTACGGGACGGACCTATGGCTACACCTTC; CDR3aa: CASSSVTTGRTYGYTF; j_gene: TRBJ1-2; v_gene: TRBV7-9; abundance: NA; d_gene: NA
CDR3nt: TGTGCCAGCAGCCTAGGATGGGGGGCCTACGAGCAGTACTTC; CDR3aa: CASSLGWGAYEQYF; j_gene: TRBJ2-7; v_gene: TRBV11-2; abundance: NA; d_gene: NA
CDR3nt: TGTGCCAGTAGTATCTCTCGAGATCAGCCCCAGCATTTT; CDR3aa: CASSISRDQPQHF; j_gene: TRBJ1-5; v_gene: TRBV19; abundance: NA; d_gene: NA
CDR3nt: TGTGCCAGCAGCTTCCCCGCAGCGGGGGACAATGAGCAGTTCTTC; CDR3aa: CASSFPAAGDNEQFF; j_gene: TRBJ2-1; v_gene: TRBV5-4; abundance: NA; d_gene: TRBD2
CDR3nt: TGCGCCAGCAGCCTCACTAGCGGGTACAGCTCCTACAATGAGCAGTTCTTC; CDR3aa: CASSLTSGYSSYNEQFF; j_gene: TRBJ2-1; v_gene: TRBV4-1; abundance: NA; d_gene: TRBD2
CDR3nt: TGTGCCAGTAGGACCAGCACGGGAGGGCCCTACAATGAGCAGTTCTTC; CDR3aa: CASRTSTGGPYNEQFF; j_gene: TRBJ2-1; v_gene: TRBV19; abundance: NA; d_gene: TRBD2
CDR3nt: TGTGCCAGCAGTTACTTAGGACTAGCGGGATTTGAGCAGTTCTTC; CDR3aa: CASSYLGLAGFEQFF; j_gene: TRBJ2-1; v_gene: TRBV6-6; abundance: few; d_gene: TRBD2
CDR3nt: TGTGCCAGCAGCTTAGTGGGCTACGAGCAGTACTTC; CDR3aa: CASSLVGYEQYF; j_gene: TRBJ2-7; v_gene: TRBV11-2; abundance: NA; d_gene: NA
CDR3nt: TGTGCCAGCAGTTATCATGAGACAGTAAAAGAGACCCAGTACTTC; CDR3aa: CASSYHETVKETQYF; j_gene: TRBJ2-5; v_gene: TRBV27; abundance: NA; d_gene: NA
CDR3nt: TGTGCCAGCAGTTTATACCCTGGACAGGCCCTTAGCTACGAGCAGTACTTC; CDR3aa: CASSLYPGQALSYEQYF; j_gene: TRBJ2-7; v_gene: TRBV27; abundance: NA; d_gene: TRBD1
CDR3nt: TGTGCCAGCTCACCAGGGACGGTGTATGGTGAAAAACTGTTTTTT; CDR3aa: CASSPGTVYGEKLFF; j_gene: TRBJ1-4; v_gene: TRBV18; abundance: NA; d_gene: NA
CDR3nt: TGTGCCAGCAGTTACGATGGAAGCTCCTACGAGCAGTACTTC; CDR3aa: CASSYDGSSYEQYF; j_gene: TRBJ2-7; v_gene: TRBV6-5; abundance: NA; d_gene: NA
CDR3nt: TGTGCCAGCAGTTACTTAGGACTAGCGGGATTTGAGCAGTTCTTC; CDR3aa: CASSYLGLAGFEQFF; j_gene: TRBJ2-1; v_gene: TRBV6-5; abundance: once; d_gene: TRBD2
CDR3nt: TGTGCCAGCAGGTTAGCGGGGGGTTACCGCACAGATACGCAGTATTTT; CDR3aa: CASRLAGGYRTDTQYF; j_gene: TRBJ2-3; v_gene: TRBV27; abundance: few; d_gene: TRBD2
CDR3nt: TGTGCCAGCAGCTTAGGGGGGGGCCGGGAGACCCAGTACTTC; CDR3aa: CASSLGGGRETQYF; j_gene: TRBJ2-5; v_gene: TRBV13; abundance: NA; d_gene: NA
CDR3nt: TGTGCCAGTACCACGGGCGGGTCTGGGGCCAACGTCCTGACTTTC; CDR3aa: CASTTGGSGANVLTF; j_gene: TRBJ2-6; v_gene: TRBV19; abundance: NA; d_gene: NA
CDR3nt: TGTGCCAGCAGTTACTCTACGGGGCACGGAGGCTACACCTTC; CDR3aa: CASSYSTGHGGYTF; j_gene: TRBJ1-2; v_gene: TRBV6-5; abundance: NA; d_gene: NA
CDR3nt: TGTGCCAGCAGCTTGGGTTCGAAAAATCAGCCCCAGCATTTT; CDR3aa: CASSLGSKNQPQHF; j_gene: TRBJ1-5; v_gene: TRBV5-6; abundance: NA; d_gene: NA
CDR3nt: TGCAGCGGCGGACAGGCCGCCTACGAGCAGTACTTC; CDR3aa: CSGGQAAYEQYF; j_gene: TRBJ2-7; v_gene: TRBV29-1; abundance: NA; d_gene: TRBD1
CDR3nt: TGTGCCAGCAGTCCAGGGGGCTCTGGCACTGAAGCTTTCTTT; CDR3aa: CASSPGGSGTEAFF; j_gene: TRBJ1-1; v_gene: TRBV28; abundance: NA; d_gene: TRBD1
CDR3nt: TGTGCCAGCAGGAGGGCCGGTGGTAGCGGCACAGATACGCAGTATTTT; CDR3aa: CASRRAGGSGTDTQYF; j_gene: TRBJ2-3; v_gene: TRBV11-3; abundance: NA; d_gene: NA
CDR3nt: TGTGCCAGCAGCGGAGACAGGGGAACAACAGATACGCAGTATTTT; CDR3aa: CASSGDRGTTDTQYF; j_gene: TRBJ2-3; v_gene: TRBV6-1; abundance: NA; d_gene: TRBD1
CDR3nt: TGTGCCAGCAGCAAATGTAGAGGGCAGGAGCCCTCCTACGAGCAGTACTTC; CDR3aa: CASSKCRGQEPSYEQYF; j_gene: TRBJ2-7; v_gene: TRBV21-1; abundance: NA; d_gene: NA
CDR3nt: TGCGCCAGCAGCTCACCGACAGGGGGCCTCTCCTACGAGCAGTACTTC; CDR3aa: CASSSPTGGLSYEQYF; j_gene: TRBJ2-7; v_gene: TRBV5-1; abundance: NA; d_gene: TRBD1
CDR3nt: TGCGCCAGCAGCTTGGGGACGGACTTCTCTGGAAACACCATATATTTT; CDR3aa: CASSLGTDFSGNTIYF; j_gene: TRBJ1-3; v_gene: TRBV5-1; abundance: NA; d_gene: NA
CDR3nt: TGTGCCAGCGAGGGACAGGGGTTCGACGAGCAGTACTTC; CDR3aa: CASEGQGFDEQYF; j_gene: TRBJ2-7; v_gene: TRBV7-9; abundance: NA; d_gene: TRBD1
CDR3nt: TGTGCCAGCAGCTGGTACCCGGAGACCCAGTACTTC; CDR3aa: CASSWYPETQYF; j_gene: TRBJ2-5; v_gene: TRBV7-9; abundance: few; d_gene: NA
CDR3nt: TGTGCCAGCAGCTGGACAGGGACCTCCTACGAGCAGTACTTC; CDR3aa: CASSWTGTSYEQYF; j_gene: TRBJ2-7; v_gene: TRBV6-5; abundance: NA; d_gene: TRBD1